The 27 T cell receptor beta chains listed next were all sequenced from one sample in a study of technical replicates of blood from a few donors. The table came from immunoSEQ multiplex PCR; TCRdb's copy has only in-frame clones and leaves some out. This table holds about 84,000 clones, about nine tenths found once. The sample comprised T cells isolated from PBMCs. These TCRs come from a human donor in good health.

The chain recombines TRBV14 with TRBJ1-4, with 8 bases lining up with TRBD1. With V trimmed by 1 base and J by 8 bases, 3 bases remained unmatched. The CDR3 consists of 14 residues. Germline V gives CDR1 SGHDN, CDR2 FVKESK. CDR3 bases: TGTGCCAGCAGCCAAGTGACAGGGGAAGAAAAACTGTTTTTT. It encodes CASSQVTGEEKLFF.

The gene calls are TRBV11-2 and TRBJ1-2, with a weak D call TRBD1 (5 bases). V was pared by 2 bases and J by 6 bases, with 10 bases between. The CDR3 consists of 13 residues. Germline CDR1 is SGHAT and CDR2 is FQNNGV. CDR3 in amino acids: CASSLYRTDGYTF. CDR3 sequence (DNA): TGTGCCAGCAGCTTATACAGGACCGATGGCTACACCTTC.

The rearrangement uses TRBV12-2 and TRBJ2-7; the table's D gene call, TRBD2, was not cross checked with the DNA. TRBV12-2 is classified as a pseudogene. The CDR3 covers 18 residues. DNA for the CDR3: TGTGCAAGTCGCCTCCCCCCGGGGAGCGGGAGACTTCCCTACGAGCAGTACTTC. Encoded protein: CASRLPPGSGRLPYEQYF.

The chain uses TRBV10-3 and TRBJ2-7; 7 nucleotides line up with TRBD2. After removal of 4 bases from V and 3 bases from J, the junction contained 9 bases not matched to a gene. The V gene's germline CDR1 is ENHRY and CDR2 SYGVKD. The length of the CDR3 is 15 residues. This CDR3 is CAISGLAEGLYEQYF. The CDR3 region has the DNA TGTGCCATCAGTGGGCTAGCGGAGGGCCTCTACGAGCAGTACTTC.

The rearrangement links TRBV7-6 to TRBJ1-5; 8 nucleotides agree with TRBD1. Germline V gives CDR1 SGHVS, CDR2 FNYEAQ. J gave up 5 bases and V 1 base, and 10 bases lay outside the gene matches. The CDR3 runs 17 residues. DNA for the CDR3: TGTGCCAGCAGCTTAGGACCTGAGGGACAGGTCGATCAGCCCCAGCATTTT. The encoded protein is CASSLGPEGQVDQPQHF.

This clone was seen a single time. V gene TRBV11-2 combines with J gene TRBJ2-7, with 7 bases aligning to TRBD1. Germline V lookup: CDR1 SGHAT, CDR2 FQNNGV. Losses at the gene ends were 3 bases for V and 3 bases for J; bases not matched to a gene: 14. The CDR3 spans 17 residues. CDR3 region: CASSFSGTETGFYEQYF. For the CDR3, the DNA is TGTGCCAGCAGCTTTAGTGGCACCGAGACAGGGTTCTACGAGCAGTACTTC.

In its sample, this clone was seen once. The CDR3 region is CASVGGTESYEQYF. The CDR3 nucleotides are TGTGCCAGCGTAGGGGGTACAGAGTCCTACGAGCAGTACTTC. The rearrangement joins TRBV7-9 to TRBJ2-7; TRBD1 is a possible D gene (6 bases). Trimming left V 8 bases short and J 1 base short, with 15 bases between. There are 14 residues in the CDR3. Germline V gene lookup returns CDR1 SEHNR and CDR2 FQNEAQ (reference sequence).

The chain combines TRBV7-9 with TRBJ2-1; D gene ambiguous. Trimming took off 0 bases at V and 6 bases at J, with 12 bases between the two ends. Germline-derived CDR1 and CDR2 are SEHNR and FQNEAQ (reference sequence). The CDR3 spans 15 residues. DNA of the CDR3: TGTGCCAGCAGCTTAGCCACCTATCCTGGCAATGAGCAGTTCTTC. Amino acid sequence: CASSLATYPGNEQFF. Full variable domain (missing parts from reference TRBV7-9 and TRBJ2-1): DTGVSQNPRHKITKRGQNVTFRCDPISEHNRLYWYRQTLGQGPEFLTYFQNEAQLEKSRLLSDRFSAERPKGSFSTLEIQRTEQGDSAMYLCASSLATYPGNEQFFGPGTRLTVL.

This clone was observed a few times. The gene calls are TRBV9 and TRBJ1-1; maybe TRBD1 (5 bases). This CDR3 region has 15 residues. The germline V and J ends were trimmed by 0 bases and 0 bases, with 9 bases remaining between them. Germline CDR1 reads SGDLS; CDR2 reads YYNGEE. The CDR3 DNA sequence: TGTGCCAGCAGCGTAGTACAGGCGCTGAACACTGAAGCTTTCTTT. It codes for CASSVVQALNTEAFF.

The CDR3 nucleotides read TGTGCCAGCAGCAACCCTTTGGGGACTAGCGGCCCCTACGAGCAGTACTTC. This sequence encodes CASSNPLGTSGPYEQYF. The rearrangement joins TRBV21-1 to TRBJ2-7; TRBD2 reflects the table's D call only, with no check against the DNA. TRBV21-1 is a recognized pseudogene. This CDR3 region has 17 residues.

The chain joins TRBV5-1 to TRBJ2-3, with 7 positions matching TRBD1. Germline V gene sequence: CDR1 SGHRS, CDR2 YFSETQ. V trimming: 7 bases; J trimming: 0 bases; junction bases outside the gene matches: 5. This CDR3 is 14 amino acids long. Here the CDR3 reads CASHLTGSTDTQYF. The CDR3 nucleotides are TGCGCCAGCCATCTGACAGGGAGCACAGATACGCAGTATTTT.

This clone showed up just a few times. V and J are TRBV7-9 and TRBJ2-1; 12 nucleotides line up with TRBD1. The CDR3 spans 19 residues. With V trimmed by 4 bases and J by 5 bases, 15 bases remained unmatched. In germline, CDR1 is SEHNR, CDR2 FQNEAQ (reference sequence). CDR3 protein: CASSYLRDRGLRGNNEQFF. The CDR3 DNA is TGTGCCAGCAGCTATCTCCGGGACAGGGGGCTAAGGGGGAACAATGAGCAGTTCTTC.

The DNA for the CDR3 is TGTGCCAGCAGCCCGGGAGCGGGAGACAATGAGCAGTTCTTC. Amino acid sequence: CASSPGAGDNEQFF. This sequence joins TRBV7-6 and TRBJ2-1, with 8 positions matching TRBD2. V lost 5 bases to trimming and J lost 5 bases; unmatched junction nucleotides: 5. Germline V gene data show CDR1 as SGHVS and CDR2 as FNYEAQ. The CDR3 runs 14 residues.

The chain carries TRBV5-4 and TRBJ2-1, with D unresolved. Between the trimmed V and J ends, which lost 2 bases and 0 bases, there was a span of 9 bases. CDR1 is SGHNT, CDR2 YYREEE, per germline (reference sequence). This CDR3 spans 15 amino acids. CDR3 protein: CASSFGISSYNEQFF. CDR3 bases: TGTGCCAGCAGCTTTGGCATCAGCTCCTACAATGAGCAGTTCTTC.

V usage is TRBV6-6 and J usage is TRBJ1-4; D not resolved. CDR3 length: 15 residues. Germline V gene data show CDR1 as MNHNY and CDR2 as SVGAGI (reference sequence). Between the trimmed V and J ends, which lost 9 bases and 4 bases, there was a span of 18 bases. The CDR3 loop reads CARLTTEFLNEKLFF. DNA of the CDR3: TGTGCCAGATTAACGACGGAGTTTCTTAATGAAAAACTGTTTTTT.

J is TRBJ2-7 and V is TRBV9; TRBD1 agrees at 7 bases. This CDR3 has 14 residues. With 3 bases clipped from V and 2 bases from J, the junction kept 5 bases outside the gene matches. Germline-derived CDR1 and CDR2 are SGDLS and YYNGEE. CDR3 nucleotides: TGTGCCAGCAGCGAAGGACAGGCCACCTACGAGCAGTACTTC. Translated, it gives CASSEGQATYEQYF.

The chain couples TRBV5-4 to TRBJ1-2; D is uncertain. The germline gives CDR1 SGHNT, CDR2 YYREEE (reference sequence). Between the trimmed V and J ends, which lost 4 bases and 7 bases, there was a span of 11 bases. The CDR3 totals 12 residues. Here the CDR3 DNA reads TGTGCCAGCAGCCTAATAGAGGGTGGCTACACCTTC. This encodes CASSLIEGGYTF. Complete variable domain (other parts from reference TRBV5-4 and TRBJ1-2): ETGVTQSPTHLIKTRGQQVTLRCSSQSGHNTVSWYQQALGQGPQFIFQYYREEENGRGNFPPRFSGLQFPNYSSELNVNALELDDSALYLCASSLIEGGYTFGSGTRLTVV.

The chain uses TRBV27 and TRBJ1-6, with 9 bases fitting TRBD1. CDR1 and CDR2 (germline): MNHEY, SMNVEV (reference sequence). J gave up 10 bases and V 4 bases, and 5 bases lay outside the gene matches. The CDR3 totals 14 residues. The CDR3 DNA reads as TGTGCCAGCAGTTCGGACAGGGGTATGTCACCCCTCCACTTT. This gives the protein CASSSDRGMSPLHF.

The chain recombines TRBV5-4 with TRBJ2-7; the D gene is possibly TRBD2 (5 bases). The CDR3 spans 15 residues. The V gene's germline CDR1 is SGHNT and CDR2 YYREEE (reference sequence). The ends were cut back, 1 base at V and 3 bases at J, with 14 bases in the middle. The DNA of the CDR3 is TGTGCCAGCAGCTTGAACCCTAGCCTCTTCTACGAGCAGTACTTC. Amino acids: CASSLNPSLFYEQYF.

This clone was counted a single time. This chain uses TRBV4-1 with TRBJ2-1; possible D gene TRBD1, 5 bases. V was trimmed by 3 bases and J by 8 bases, leaving 17 bases between them. CDR1 and CDR2 from the germline V gene are MGHRA and YSYEKL. CDR3 length equals 15 residues. CDR3 DNA: TGCGCCAGCAGCCAGCCCCTCCAGCAGGGCTATGAGCAGTTCTTC. This gives the protein CASSQPLQQGYEQFF.

The chain employs TRBV19 and TRBJ2-7; the match to TRBD2 covers 11 bases. The CDR3 contains 14 residues. The junction had 6 bases not matched to a gene; V was cut back by 6 bases and J by 5 bases. Germline V gene data show CDR1 as LNHDA and CDR2 as SQIVND (reference sequence). The CDR3 is CASSATSGRNEQYF. The CDR3 region has the DNA TGTGCCAGTAGCGCCACTAGCGGGAGAAACGAGCAGTACTTC.

The rearrangement links TRBV11-2 to TRBJ1-1; 7 nucleotides agree with TRBD1. The CDR3 sequence is 16 residues long. Trimming took 5 bases from V and 2 from J; bases not matched to a gene: 11. CDR1 and CDR2 (germline): SGHAT, FQNNGV. CDR3 region: CASSPNRGQINTEAFF. In DNA, the CDR3 is TGTGCCAGCAGCCCCAACAGGGGCCAGATTAACACTGAAGCTTTCTTT.

Only one count was recorded for this clone. V gene TRBV19 combines with J gene TRBJ1-4; 9 bases are a match to TRBD1. Germline V gene lookup returns CDR1 LNHDA and CDR2 SQIVND (reference sequence). The CDR3 totals 14 residues. The V gene end was trimmed by 5 bases and the J gene end by 10 bases; junction bases not matched to a gene: 8. This CDR3 is CASSDRDRAGKLFF. CDR3 DNA: TGTGCCAGTAGTGACCGGGACAGGGCTGGAAAACTGTTTTTT.

The chain uses TRBV18 and TRBJ2-2; possibly TRBD1 for D (5 bases). CDR1 is KGHSH and CDR2 is LQKENI in the germline V gene. The CDR3 is 19 residues long. V shed 6 bases and J shed 4 bases, with 27 bases lying between them. The CDR3 DNA is TGTGCCAGCTCGCACACTGCCCCGACAGCGTATAGCCCCACCGGGGAGCTGTTTTTT. Amino acids: CASSHTAPTAYSPTGELFF.

This chain's CDR3 is CATSRGQGPNEKLFF. The CDR3 DNA follows: TGTGCCACCAGCAGGGGACAGGGTCCTAATGAAAAACTGTTTTTT. The chain has TRBV15 and TRBJ1-4; 9 bases fit TRBD1. This CDR3 has 15 residues. V lost 3 bases and J lost 3; bases outside the gene matches: 2. Germline lookup yields CDR1 LNHNV and CDR2 YYDKDF (reference sequence).

V usage is TRBV7-9 and J usage is TRBJ2-1, with 12 bases lining up with TRBD2. The germline gives CDR1 SEHNR, CDR2 FQNEAQ (reference sequence). The ends lost 5 bases at V and 10 bases at J; junction bases unmatched: 9. This CDR3 has 15 amino acids. The CDR3 sequence: CASSDGLAGWREQFF. CDR3 sequence (DNA): TGTGCCAGCAGCGACGGACTAGCGGGATGGCGGGAGCAGTTCTTC.

V and J are TRBV7-8 and TRBJ2-7; D unresolved. The germline gives CDR1 SGHVS, CDR2 FQNEAQ. The V and J ends lost 5 bases and 1 base respectively, with 15 bases between them. The CDR3 loop spans 15 amino acids. Here the CDR3 reads CASSPVTLSSYEQYF. CDR3 in DNA: TGTGCCAGCAGCCCCGTGACACTTTCTTCCTACGAGCAGTACTTC.